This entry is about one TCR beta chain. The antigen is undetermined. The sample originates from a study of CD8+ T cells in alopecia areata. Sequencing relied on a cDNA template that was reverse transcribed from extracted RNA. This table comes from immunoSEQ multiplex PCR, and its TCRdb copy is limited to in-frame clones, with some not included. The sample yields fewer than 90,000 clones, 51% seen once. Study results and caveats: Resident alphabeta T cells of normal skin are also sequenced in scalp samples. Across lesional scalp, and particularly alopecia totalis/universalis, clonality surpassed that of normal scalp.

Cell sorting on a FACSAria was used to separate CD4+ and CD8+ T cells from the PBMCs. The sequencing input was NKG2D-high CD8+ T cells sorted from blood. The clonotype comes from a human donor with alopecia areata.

CDR3 sequence: CASGAWDRTEETQYF. CDR3 DNA: TGTGCCAGCGGAGCCTGGGACAGAACCGAAGAGACCCAGTACTTC. The chain employs TRBV27 and TRBJ2-5, with 7 bases lining up with TRBD1. Germline V gene data show CDR1 as MNHEY and CDR2 as SMNVEV (reference sequence). V trimming: 8 bases; J trimming: 3 bases; junction bases outside the gene matches: 12. This CDR3 spans 15 amino acids.